A single T cell receptor beta chain is shown here with its context. This entry comes from a study of blood T cell repertoires in COVID-19. Whole-study context: Italy, Spain and the United States were the sources of the convalescent and acute COVID-19 samples. Sample material is recorded as cDNA or gDNA derived from T cells, B-cell-depleted T cells, or PBMCs.

Authors' analysis steps: Counts of nucleated cells, estimated from reference gene primer amplification, were obtained. Data came from immunoSEQ multiplex PCR; TCRdb stores just in-frame clones and leaves some out. Clone size and V and J calls were adopted from that table, with D and trimming inferred from the DNA. The repertoire has under 50,000 clones, approximately 85% of them found once; the top ten carry approximately 7%. V gave up 10 bases and J gave up 5 bases; unmatched junction bases: 8. This CDR3 has 13 amino acids. Germline V gene data show CDR1 as SNHLY and CDR2 as FYNNEI. This receptor was identified in a man in his forties or fifties with acute or convalescent COVID-19. The sample was peripheral blood. The chain carries TRBV2 and TRBJ2-3, with 8 bases identical to TRBD2. The CDR3 region is CAIERGGKDTQYF. The CDR3 DNA is TGTGCCATCGAACGGGGGGGCAAAGATACGCAGTATTTT.